The clone carrying this TCR beta chain has a handful of counts. What it binds is not known. Using its own MiXCR run on the reads, TCRdb lists one record per CDR3 protein. In the table there are 250,000 to 300,000 distinct CDR3 sequences, roughly 10% of which are singletons. The CDR3 length is 13 residues. The germline CDR1 and CDR2 sequences are DFQATT and SNEGSKA (reference sequence). The junction had 6 bases not matched to a gene; V was cut back by 6 bases and J by 1 base. The record originates from a study of T cell repertoires in cytomegalovirus infection. Looking at the study overall: It was the public TCR beta signatures that indicated both CMV infection and matching HLA type.

Study-wide results and limits: Cumulative frequency of public TCR beta families picked out carriers of CMV plus the relevant HLA. The study found HLA-C-restricted CMV-specific TCR beta clonotypes dominating the ex vivo response.

Sequenced: PBMCs. This TCR came from a human donor in good health (CMV status not recorded). Some clones in this sample may be carry-over from other donors' samples. The chain employs TRBV20-1 and TRBJ2-7, with 7 bases fitting TRBD1. The CDR3 coding sequence is TGCAGTGCAATAAAGGGGGCTTCCTACGAGCAGTACTTC. This codes for CSAIKGASYEQYF.